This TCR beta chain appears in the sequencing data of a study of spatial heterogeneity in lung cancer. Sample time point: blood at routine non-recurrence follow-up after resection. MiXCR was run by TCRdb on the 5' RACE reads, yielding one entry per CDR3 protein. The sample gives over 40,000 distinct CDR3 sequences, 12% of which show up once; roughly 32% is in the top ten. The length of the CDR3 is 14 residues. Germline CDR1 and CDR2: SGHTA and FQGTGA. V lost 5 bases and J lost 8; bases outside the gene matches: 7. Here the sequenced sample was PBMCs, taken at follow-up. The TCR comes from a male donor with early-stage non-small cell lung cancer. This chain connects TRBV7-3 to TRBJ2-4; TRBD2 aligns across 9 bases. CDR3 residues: CASSPQGLADIQYF. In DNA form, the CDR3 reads TGTGCCAGCAGCCCCCAGGGACTAGCAGACATTCAGTACTTC.